The TCR beta chain under discussion was sequenced for a study of T cells expressing NK-cell markers (dated by TCRdb to the early 2020s). In the study overall: Three sorted T-cell subsets (CD3+CD56+NKG2C+, CD3+CD56+NKG2C- and CD3+CD56-NKG2C+) from about 8 donors had their TCR beta-chain repertoires profiled. Of the eight sequenced donors, seven were found to be HCMV-seropositive and one was found to be HCMV-seronegative. The eight sequenced donors were randomly selected healthy volunteers, three men and five women. Libraries were sequenced as 2 x 150 bp reads on Illumina HiSeq 2000/2500, MiSeq or NextSeq. General findings and caveats noted by the study authors: Those dominant clonotypes were again the most abundant among CD3+CD56-NKG2C+ cells in a handful of donors, at about 28.3-65%. In several donors, the dominant CD3+CD56+NKG2C+ clonotypes were found to rank among the top 10 CD8+ clonotypes and to make up about 1.0-7.0% of CD8+ T cells. Whether the expanded NKG2C-expressing T cell clones were specific for HCMV antigens was left unclear.

To determine HCMV serostatus, a commercial ELISA kit was used to detect HCMV-specific IgG in serum. Ficoll density gradient centrifugation was used to isolate peripheral blood mononuclear cells from blood. Details on this clonotype: Its recognized antigen is unknown.

Instrument used: Illumina HiSeq 2000. 5'RACE template switching, by which a universal primer site and unique molecular identifiers were added, was used to make TCR beta cDNA libraries. cDNA synthesis was primed from the TCR beta constant segment, followed by two successive PCR amplification steps. Concerning the study's data processing: Reads were demultiplexed and grouped by UMI with MIGEC, and clonotypes were assembled and quantified with MiTCR. To exclude erroneous sequences, only TCR cDNA sequences supported by at least two reads were retained. The tcR package was used for downstream repertoire analysis, and clonotypes were matched between fractions using CDR3 nucleotide sequence together with V segment. VDJmatch was used to annotate antigen specificity against VDJdb, with one amino acid substitution in CDR3 allowed. The reads were reprocessed in TCRdb, with one entry per CDR3 protein sequence and no accompanying DNA. The V and J calls follow TCRdb's processing rather than the paper's. The record for this sample contains 300,000 or so distinct CDR3 sequences. Around 4% of the sample is held by the ten biggest clonotypes.

The CDR3 spans 14 residues, from the cysteine through the phenylalanine. The DNA is unrecorded. Based on the germline V gene (reference sequence), the CDR1 and CDR2 sequences are SGHKS and YYEKEE. The chain was built from TRBV5-5 and TRBJ1-4. Input material: blood T cells: a sorted CD56 or NKG2C T cell subset, CD4+ or CD8+ T cells, or bulk PBMC T cells (not recorded which). The sequence derives from a woman between 18 and 69 years old in good health. For the CDR3, the sequence is CASSLGAINEKLFF.